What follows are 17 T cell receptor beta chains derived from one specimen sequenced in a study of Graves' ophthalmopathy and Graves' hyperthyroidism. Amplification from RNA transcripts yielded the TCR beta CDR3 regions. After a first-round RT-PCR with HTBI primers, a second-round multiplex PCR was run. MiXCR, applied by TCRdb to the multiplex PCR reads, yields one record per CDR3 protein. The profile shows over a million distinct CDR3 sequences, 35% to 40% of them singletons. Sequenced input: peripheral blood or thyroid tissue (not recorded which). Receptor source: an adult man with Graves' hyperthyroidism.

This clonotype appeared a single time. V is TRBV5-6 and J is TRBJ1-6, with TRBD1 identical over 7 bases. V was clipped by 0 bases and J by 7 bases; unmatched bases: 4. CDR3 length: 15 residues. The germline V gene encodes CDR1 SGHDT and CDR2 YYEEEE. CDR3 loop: CASSLATGLNSPLHF. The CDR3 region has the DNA TGTGCCAGCAGCTTGGCGACAGGGTTGAATTCACCCCTCCACTTT.

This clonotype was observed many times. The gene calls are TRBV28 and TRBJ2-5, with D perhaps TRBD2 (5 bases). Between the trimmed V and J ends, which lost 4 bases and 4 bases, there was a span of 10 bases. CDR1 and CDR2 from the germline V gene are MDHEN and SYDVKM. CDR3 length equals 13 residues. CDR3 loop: CASSWTQRETQYF. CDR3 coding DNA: TGTGCCAGCAGTTGGACTCAGCGAGAGACCCAGTACTTC.

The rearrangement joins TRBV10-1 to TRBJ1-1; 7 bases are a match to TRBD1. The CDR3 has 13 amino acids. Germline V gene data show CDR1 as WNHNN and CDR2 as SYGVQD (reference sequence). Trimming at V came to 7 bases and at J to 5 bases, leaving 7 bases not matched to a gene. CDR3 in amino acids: CASTRQGWTEAFF. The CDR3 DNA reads TGCGCCAGCACAAGACAGGGTTGGACTGAAGCTTTCTTT.

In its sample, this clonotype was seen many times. The chain's CDR3 is CSARATGFTGELFF. For the CDR3, the DNA is TGCAGTGCTAGGGCTACAGGTTTCACCGGGGAGCTGTTTTTT. The chain uses TRBV20-1 and TRBJ2-2; maybe TRBD1 (5 bases). From germline, CDR1 is DFQATT and CDR2 SNEGSKA (reference sequence). The V end lost 3 bases, the J end lost 4 bases, and 12 bases lay between the germline ends. The CDR3 is 14 amino acids.

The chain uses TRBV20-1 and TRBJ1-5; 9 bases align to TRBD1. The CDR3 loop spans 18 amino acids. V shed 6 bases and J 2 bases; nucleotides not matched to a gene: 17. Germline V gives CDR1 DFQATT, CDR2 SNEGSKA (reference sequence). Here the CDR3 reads CSAGGPPGQGGGNQPQHF. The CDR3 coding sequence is TGCAGTGCCGGGGGACCCCCGGGACAGGGAGGTGGCAATCAGCCCCAGCATTTT.

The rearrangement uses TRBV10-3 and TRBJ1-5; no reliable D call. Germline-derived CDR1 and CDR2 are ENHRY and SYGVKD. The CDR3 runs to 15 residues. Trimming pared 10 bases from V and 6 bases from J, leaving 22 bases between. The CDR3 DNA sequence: TGTGCCAGCAAACGTCAACAACCGTACGCTCAGCCCCAGCATTTT. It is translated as CASKRQQPYAQPQHF.

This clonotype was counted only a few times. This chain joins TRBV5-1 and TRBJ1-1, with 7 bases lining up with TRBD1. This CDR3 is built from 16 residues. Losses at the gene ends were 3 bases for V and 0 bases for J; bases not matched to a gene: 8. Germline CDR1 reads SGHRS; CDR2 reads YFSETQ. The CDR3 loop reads CASSSTGQTMNTEAFF. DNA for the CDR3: TGCGCCAGCAGCTCAACGGGACAGACCATGAACACTGAAGCTTTCTTT.

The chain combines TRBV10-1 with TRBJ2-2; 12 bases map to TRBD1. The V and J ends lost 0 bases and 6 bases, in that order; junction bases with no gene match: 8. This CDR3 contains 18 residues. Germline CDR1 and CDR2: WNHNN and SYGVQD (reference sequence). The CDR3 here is CASSESRPGQGASGELFF. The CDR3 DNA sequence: TGCGCCAGCAGTGAGTCGCGCCCGGGACAGGGGGCATCCGGGGAGCTGTTTTTT.

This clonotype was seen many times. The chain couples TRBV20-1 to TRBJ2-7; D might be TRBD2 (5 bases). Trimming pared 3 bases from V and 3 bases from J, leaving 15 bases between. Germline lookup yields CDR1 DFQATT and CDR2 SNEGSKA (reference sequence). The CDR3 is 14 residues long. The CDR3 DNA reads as TGCAGTGCTAGCCACGGGGAGAGCGGCTACGAGCAGTACTTC. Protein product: CSASHGESGYEQYF.

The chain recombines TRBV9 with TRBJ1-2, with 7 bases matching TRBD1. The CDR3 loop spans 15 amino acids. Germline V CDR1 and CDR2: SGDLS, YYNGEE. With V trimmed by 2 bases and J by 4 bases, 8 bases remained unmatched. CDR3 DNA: TGTGCCAGCAGCGTTGATCAGGGGGAAGGCTATGGCTACACCTTC. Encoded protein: CASSVDQGEGYGYTF.

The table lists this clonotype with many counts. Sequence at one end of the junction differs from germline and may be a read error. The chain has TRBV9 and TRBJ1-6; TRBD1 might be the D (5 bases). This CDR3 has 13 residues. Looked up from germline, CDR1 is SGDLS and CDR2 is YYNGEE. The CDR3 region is CASGVTDNSPLHF. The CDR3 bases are TGTGCCAGCGGCGTGACAGATAATTCACCCCTCCACTTT.

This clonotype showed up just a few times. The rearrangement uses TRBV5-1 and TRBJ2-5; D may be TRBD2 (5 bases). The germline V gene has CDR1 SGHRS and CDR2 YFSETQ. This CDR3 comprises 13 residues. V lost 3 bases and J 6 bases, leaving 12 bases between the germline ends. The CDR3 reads CASSSGELKTQYF. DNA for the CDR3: TGCGCCAGCAGCTCCGGGGAGCTAAAGACCCAGTACTTC.

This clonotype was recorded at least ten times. CDR3 sequence: CASRSAGGQQYF. CDR3 DNA sequence: TGTGCCAGCAGGTCAGCCGGAGGACAGCAGTACTTC. The gene calls are TRBV12-3 or TRBV12-4 and TRBJ2-7; D is perhaps TRBD2 (5 bases). The CDR3 extends over 12 amino acids. Trimming pared 6 bases from V and 8 bases from J, leaving 14 bases between.

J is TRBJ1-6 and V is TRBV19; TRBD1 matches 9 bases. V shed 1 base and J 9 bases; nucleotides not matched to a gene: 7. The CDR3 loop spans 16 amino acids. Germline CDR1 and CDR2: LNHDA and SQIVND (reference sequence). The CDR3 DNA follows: TGTGCCAGTAGTATAGCGGACAGGGGATACCCTTCACCCCTCCACTTT. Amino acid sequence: CASSIADRGYPSPLHF.

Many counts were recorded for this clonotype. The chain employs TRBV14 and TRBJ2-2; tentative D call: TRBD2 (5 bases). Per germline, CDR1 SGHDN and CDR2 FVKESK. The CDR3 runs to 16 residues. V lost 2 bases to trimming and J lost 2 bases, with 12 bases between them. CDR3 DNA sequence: TGTGCCAGCAGCCAACGGTGGACTGATAACACCGGGGAGCTGTTTTTT. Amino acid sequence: CASSQRWTDNTGELFF.

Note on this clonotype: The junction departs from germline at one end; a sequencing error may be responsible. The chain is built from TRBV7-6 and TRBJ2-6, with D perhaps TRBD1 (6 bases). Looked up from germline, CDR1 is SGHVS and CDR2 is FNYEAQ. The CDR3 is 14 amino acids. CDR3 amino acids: CASSLALGGNVLTF. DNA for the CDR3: TGTGCCAGCAGCTTAGCCCTAGGGGGCAACGTCCTGACTTTC.

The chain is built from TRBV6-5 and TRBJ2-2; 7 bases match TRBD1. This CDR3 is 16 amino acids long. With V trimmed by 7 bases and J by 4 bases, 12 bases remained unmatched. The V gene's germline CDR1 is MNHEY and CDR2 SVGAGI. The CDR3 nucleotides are TGTGCCAGCACCTTGGACAGGCGTACCCGCACCGGGGAGCTGTTTTTT. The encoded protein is CASTLDRRTRTGELFF.